This TCR beta chain was observed in a study of radiotherapy plus CTLA-4 blockade in lung cancer. The germline CDR1 and CDR2 sequences are ENHRY and SYGVKD. Trimming cost V 3 bases and J 2 bases, with 11 bases left between them. The CDR3 length is 14 residues. TCRdb's table, derived via immunoSEQ multiplex PCR, lists solely in-frame clones and lacks some. Of tens of thousands of clones listed, about 85% are singletons. The clonotype comes from a human donor with non-small cell lung cancer who had a complete response to radiotherapy plus ipilimumab. The material was peripheral blood, obtained from a patient treated with radiotherapy plus ipilimumab. The J gene is TRBJ2-7, the V gene TRBV10-3, with D tentatively TRBD1 (6 bases). The CDR3 protein is CAISEDRRPYEQYF. As DNA, the CDR3 is TGTGCCATCAGTGAAGACAGGAGACCCTACGAGCAGTACTTC.